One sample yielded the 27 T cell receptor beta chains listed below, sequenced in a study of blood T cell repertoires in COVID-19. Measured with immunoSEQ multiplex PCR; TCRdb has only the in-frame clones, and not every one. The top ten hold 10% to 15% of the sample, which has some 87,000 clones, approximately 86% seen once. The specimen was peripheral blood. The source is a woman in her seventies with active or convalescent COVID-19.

The CDR3 protein is CASSTRSDSPLHF. The CDR3 region has the DNA TGTGCCAGTAGTACCCGGTCGGATTCACCCCTCCACTTT. The chain is built from TRBV19 and TRBJ1-6, with D unclear. Germline V gene lookup returns CDR1 LNHDA and CDR2 SQIVND (reference sequence). CDR3 length: 13 amino acids. V lost 4 bases and J lost 8, with 9 bases in between.

The CDR3: CASSSQTGTSGGVEQFF. The DNA of the CDR3 is TGCGCCAGCAGCTCTCAAACCGGGACTAGCGGGGGGGTTGAGCAGTTCTTC. This chain uses TRBV5-1 with TRBJ2-1; 16 bases match TRBD2. The V and J ends lost 3 bases and 9 bases, in that order; junction bases with no gene match: 9. The CDR3 spans 17 residues. CDR1 and CDR2 (germline): SGHRS, YFSETQ. Full variable domain (remainder filled in from reference TRBV5-1 and TRBJ2-1): KAGVTQTPRYLIKTRGQQVTLSCSPISGHRSVSWYQQTPGQGLQFLFEYFSETQRNKGNFPGRFSGRQFSNSRSEMNVSTLELGDSALYLCASSSQTGTSGGVEQFFGPGTRLTVL.

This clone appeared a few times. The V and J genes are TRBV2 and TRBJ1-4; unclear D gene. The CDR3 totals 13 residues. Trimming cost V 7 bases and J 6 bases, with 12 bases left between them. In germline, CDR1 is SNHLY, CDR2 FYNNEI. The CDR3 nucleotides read TGTGCCAGCACATTCACTAGGGATGAAAAACTGTTTTTT. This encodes CASTFTRDEKLFF. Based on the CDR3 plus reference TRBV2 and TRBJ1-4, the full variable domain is EPEVTQTPSHQVTQMGQEVILRCVPISNHLYFYWYRQILGQKVEFLVSFYNNEISEKSEIFDDQFSVERPDGSNFTLKIRSTKLEDSAMYFCASTFTRDEKLFFGSGTQLSVL.

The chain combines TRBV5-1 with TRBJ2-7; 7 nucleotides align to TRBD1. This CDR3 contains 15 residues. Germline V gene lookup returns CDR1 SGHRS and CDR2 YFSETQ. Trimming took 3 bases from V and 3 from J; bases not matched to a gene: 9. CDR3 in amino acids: CASSSNPGQNYEQYF. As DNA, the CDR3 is TGCGCCAGCAGCTCGAATCCGGGACAGAACTACGAGCAGTACTTC.

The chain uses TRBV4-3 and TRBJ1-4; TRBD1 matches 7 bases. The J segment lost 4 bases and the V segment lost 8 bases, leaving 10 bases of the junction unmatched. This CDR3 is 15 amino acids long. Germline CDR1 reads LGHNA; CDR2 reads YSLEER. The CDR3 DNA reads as TGCGCCAGCGCACGAGAGGGACAGAGTAATGAAAAACTGTTTTTT. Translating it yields CASAREGQSNEKLFF.

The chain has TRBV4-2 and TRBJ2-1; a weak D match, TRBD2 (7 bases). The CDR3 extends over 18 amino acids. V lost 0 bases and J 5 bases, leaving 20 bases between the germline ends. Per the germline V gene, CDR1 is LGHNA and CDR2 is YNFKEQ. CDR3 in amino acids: CASSQEPRGGPGHNEQFF. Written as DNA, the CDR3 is TGTGCCAGCAGCCAAGAGCCCCGCGGGGGCCCCGGGCACAATGAGCAGTTCTTC.

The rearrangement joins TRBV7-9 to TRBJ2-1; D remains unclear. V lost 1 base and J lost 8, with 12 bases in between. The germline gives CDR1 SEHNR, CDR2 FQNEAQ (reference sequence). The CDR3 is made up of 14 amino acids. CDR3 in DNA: TGTGCCAGCAGCTTAGGAACATCCCGGGATGAGCAGTTCTTC. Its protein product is CASSLGTSRDEQFF.

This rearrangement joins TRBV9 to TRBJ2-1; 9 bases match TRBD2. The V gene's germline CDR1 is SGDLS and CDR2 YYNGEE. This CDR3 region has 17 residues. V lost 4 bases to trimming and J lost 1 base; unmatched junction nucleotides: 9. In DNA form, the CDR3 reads TGTGCCAGCAGCCGAAAGACTAGCGGCTGGTCCTACAATGAGCAGTTCTTC. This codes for CASSRKTSGWSYNEQFF.

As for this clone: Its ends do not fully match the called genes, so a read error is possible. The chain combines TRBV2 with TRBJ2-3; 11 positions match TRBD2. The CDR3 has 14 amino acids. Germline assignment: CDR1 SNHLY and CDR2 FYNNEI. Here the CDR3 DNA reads TGTGCCAGCACTGAACTAGCGGGGGTCCCTACGCAGTATTTT. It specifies CASTELAGVPTQYF.

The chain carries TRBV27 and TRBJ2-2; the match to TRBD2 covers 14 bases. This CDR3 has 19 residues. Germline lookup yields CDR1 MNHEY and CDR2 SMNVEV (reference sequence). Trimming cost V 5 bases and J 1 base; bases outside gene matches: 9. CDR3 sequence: CASSPIRLAGGVNTGELFF. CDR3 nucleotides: TGTGCCAGCAGTCCGATCCGACTAGCGGGGGGGGTGAACACCGGGGAGCTGTTTTTT.

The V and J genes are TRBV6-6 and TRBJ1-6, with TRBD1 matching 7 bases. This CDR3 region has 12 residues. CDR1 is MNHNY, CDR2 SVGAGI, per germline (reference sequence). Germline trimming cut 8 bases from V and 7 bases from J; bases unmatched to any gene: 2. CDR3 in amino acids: CASEGANSPLHF. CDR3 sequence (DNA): TGTGCCAGCGAGGGGGCAAATTCACCCCTCCACTTT.

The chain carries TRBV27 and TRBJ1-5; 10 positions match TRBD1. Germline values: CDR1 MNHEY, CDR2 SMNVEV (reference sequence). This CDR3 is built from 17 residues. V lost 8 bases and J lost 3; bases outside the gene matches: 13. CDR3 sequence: CASALVRGQGINQPQHF. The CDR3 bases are TGTGCCAGCGCCCTAGTGAGGGGACAGGGGATCAATCAGCCCCAGCATTTT.

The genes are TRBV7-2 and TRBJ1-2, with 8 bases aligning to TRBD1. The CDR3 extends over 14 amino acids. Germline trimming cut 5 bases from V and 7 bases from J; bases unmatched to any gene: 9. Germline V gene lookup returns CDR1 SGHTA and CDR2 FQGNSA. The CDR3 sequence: CASSPYGQGGGYTF. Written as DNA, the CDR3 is TGTGCCAGCAGCCCCTACGGACAGGGTGGTGGCTACACCTTC.

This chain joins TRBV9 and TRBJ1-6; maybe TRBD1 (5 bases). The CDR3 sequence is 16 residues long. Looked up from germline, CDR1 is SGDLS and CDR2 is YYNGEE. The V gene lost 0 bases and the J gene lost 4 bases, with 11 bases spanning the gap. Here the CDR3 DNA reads TGTGCCAGCAGCGTAGGGGGGGAGGTATATAATTCACCCCTCCACTTT. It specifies CASSVGGEVYNSPLHF.

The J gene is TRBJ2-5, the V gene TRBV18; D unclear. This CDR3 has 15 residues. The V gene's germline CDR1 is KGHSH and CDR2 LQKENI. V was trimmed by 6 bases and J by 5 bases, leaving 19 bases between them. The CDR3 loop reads CASSLTTGLKETQYF. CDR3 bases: TGTGCCAGCTCCTTAACTACTGGGTTAAAGGAGACCCAGTACTTC.

The CDR3 region has the DNA TGCGCCAGCAGGCCGGCATACAGGAATAACCCGGAGCTGTTTTTT. Translated, it gives CASRPAYRNNPELFF. The chain joins TRBV5-1 to TRBJ2-2; possible D gene TRBD1, 5 bases. There are 15 residues in the CDR3. Trimming removed 5 bases at V and 10 bases at J, with 21 bases between. Germline V gene lookup returns CDR1 SGHRS and CDR2 YFSETQ.

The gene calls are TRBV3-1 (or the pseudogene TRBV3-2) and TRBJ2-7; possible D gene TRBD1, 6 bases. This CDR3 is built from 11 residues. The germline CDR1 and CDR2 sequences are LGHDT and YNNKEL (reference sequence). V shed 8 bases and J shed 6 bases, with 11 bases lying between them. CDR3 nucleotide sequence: TGTGCCAGCGGTACAGGGAGCGAGCAGTACTTC. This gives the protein CASGTGSEQYF.

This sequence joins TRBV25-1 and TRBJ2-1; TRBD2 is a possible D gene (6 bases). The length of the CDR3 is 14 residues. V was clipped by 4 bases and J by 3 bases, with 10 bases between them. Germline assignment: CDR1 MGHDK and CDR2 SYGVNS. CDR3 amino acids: CASSGPGSYNEQFF. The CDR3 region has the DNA TGTGCCAGCAGTGGCCCCGGGAGCTACAATGAGCAGTTCTTC.

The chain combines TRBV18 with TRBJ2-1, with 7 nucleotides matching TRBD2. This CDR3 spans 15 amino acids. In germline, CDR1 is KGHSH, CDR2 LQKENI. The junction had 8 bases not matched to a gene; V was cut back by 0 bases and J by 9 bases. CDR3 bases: TGTGCCAGCTCACCACCGGGCGGGGGTACGGGTGAGCAGTTCTTC. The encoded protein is CASSPPGGGTGEQFF.

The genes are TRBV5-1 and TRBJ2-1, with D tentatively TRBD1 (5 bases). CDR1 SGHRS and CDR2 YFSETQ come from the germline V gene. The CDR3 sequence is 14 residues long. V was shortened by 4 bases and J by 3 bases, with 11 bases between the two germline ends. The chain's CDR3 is CASSVGANYNEQFF. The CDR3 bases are TGCGCCAGCAGCGTAGGGGCTAACTACAATGAGCAGTTCTTC. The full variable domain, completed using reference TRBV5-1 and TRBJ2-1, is KAGVTQTPRYLIKTRGQQVTLSCSPISGHRSVSWYQQTPGQGLQFLFEYFSETQRNKGNFPGRFSGRQFSNSRSEMNVSTLELGDSALYLCASSVGANYNEQFFGPGTRLTVL.

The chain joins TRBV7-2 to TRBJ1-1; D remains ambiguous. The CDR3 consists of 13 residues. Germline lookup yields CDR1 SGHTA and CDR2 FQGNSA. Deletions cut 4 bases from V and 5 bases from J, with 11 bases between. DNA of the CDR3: TGTGCCAGCAGCTCCCAGGCGGGGACTGAAGCTTTCTTT. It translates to CASSSQAGTEAFF.

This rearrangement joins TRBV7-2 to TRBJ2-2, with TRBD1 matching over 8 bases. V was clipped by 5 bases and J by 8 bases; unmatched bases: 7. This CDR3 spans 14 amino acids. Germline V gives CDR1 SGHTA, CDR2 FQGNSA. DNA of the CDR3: TGTGCCAGCAGCCCAGGGGGCCTTGTGGGGGAGCTGTTTTTT. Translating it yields CASSPGGLVGELFF.

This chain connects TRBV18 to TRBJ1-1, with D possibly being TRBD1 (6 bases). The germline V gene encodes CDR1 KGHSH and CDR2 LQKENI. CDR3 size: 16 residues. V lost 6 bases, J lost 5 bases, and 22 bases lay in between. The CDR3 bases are TGTGCCAGCTCGTCCCAGCGGGACATCAGGACGACTGAAGCTTTCTTT. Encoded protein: CASSSQRDIRTTEAFF. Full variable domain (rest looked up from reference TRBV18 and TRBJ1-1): NAGVMQNPRHLVRRRGQEARLRCSPMKGHSHVYWYRQLPEEGLKFMVYLQKENIIDESGMPKERFSAEFPKEGPSILRIQQVVRGDSAAYFCASSSQRDIRTTEAFFGQGTRLTVV.

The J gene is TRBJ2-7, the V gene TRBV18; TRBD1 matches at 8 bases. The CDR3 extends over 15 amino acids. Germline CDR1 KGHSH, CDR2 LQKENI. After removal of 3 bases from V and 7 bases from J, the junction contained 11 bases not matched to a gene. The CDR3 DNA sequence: TGTGCCAGCTCACCGAGTAGGACAGGGCTGGGGGAGCAGTACTTC. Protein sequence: CASSPSRTGLGEQYF.

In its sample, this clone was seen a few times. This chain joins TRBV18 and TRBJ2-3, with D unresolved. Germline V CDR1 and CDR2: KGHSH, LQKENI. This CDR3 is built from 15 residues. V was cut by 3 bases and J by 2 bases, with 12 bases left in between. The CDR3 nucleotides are TGTGCCAGCTCACCTTCCGATTGGCCCACAGATACGCAGTATTTT. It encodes CASSPSDWPTDTQYF.

CDR3 residues: CASSLQAGRETQYF. Here the CDR3 DNA reads TGTGCCAGCAGCTTACAGGCGGGACGAGAGACCCAGTACTTC. The chain links TRBV7-2 to TRBJ2-5, with a weak D call TRBD2 (6 bases). The CDR3 is 14 amino acids. The germline V gene encodes CDR1 SGHTA and CDR2 FQGNSA. Deletions cut 2 bases from V and 4 bases from J, with 11 bases between.

The CDR3 DNA reads TGTGCCACACACCGGGGAGGGAAAAACCAATATGGCTACACCTTC. Amino acid sequence: CATHRGGKNQYGYTF. The chain couples TRBV5-4 to TRBJ1-2; D unclear. CDR1 and CDR2 from the germline V gene are SGHNT and YYREEE (reference sequence). The CDR3 length is 15 residues. V was pared by 9 bases and J by 5 bases, with 23 bases between.